A selection of T cell receptor beta chains follows, all from one sample in a study of Tregs in tolerant kidney transplant recipients. Repertoires were generated with immunoSEQ multiplex PCR, while TCRdb's copy carries only in-frame clones and drops some. The sample yields about 18,000 clones, approximately 80% seen once. Sequencing was carried out using Tregs from blood. The receptors were sampled from a human donor in good health. Each CDR3 is given with its conserved first and last residue. D genes are given only for firm matches. Only part of the rows carry a size: once, few, many, or a class if the clone is expanded.

v_gene: TRBV11-1
j_gene: TRBJ2-3
d_gene: TRBD2
abundance: .
CDR3nt: TGTGCCAGCAGCTTGACTAGCGGAGGCCCAGATACGCAGTATTTT
CDR3aa: CASSLTSGGPDTQYF

v_gene: TRBV2
j_gene: TRBJ2-3
d_gene: TRBD2
abundance: .
CDR3nt: TGTGCCAGCAGCCCAGGACTAGCGGTGGGGGAAGATACGCAGTATTTT
CDR3aa: CASSPGLAVGEDTQYF

v_gene: TRBV19
j_gene: TRBJ2-1
d_gene: TRBD1
abundance: once
CDR3nt: TGTGCCAGTAGCCTCTGGGACAGACTAAACCGGAATGAGCAGTTCTTC
CDR3aa: CASSLWDRLNRNEQFF

v_gene: TRBV2
j_gene: TRBJ2-1
d_gene: TRBD2
abundance: .
CDR3nt: TGTGCCAGCAGAGTAGCGGGAGTACGGCGGGAGCAGTTCTTC
CDR3aa: CASRVAGVRREQFF

v_gene: TRBV5-5
j_gene: TRBJ2-3
d_gene: .
abundance: .
CDR3nt: TGTGCCAGCAGCTTGGGACCCTCCGGAGATACGCAGTATTTT
CDR3aa: CASSLGPSGDTQYF

v_gene: TRBV14
j_gene: TRBJ1-1
d_gene: .
abundance: .
CDR3nt: TGTGCCAGCAGCCAGAACCTCGGGTCCTTTCCCGCTGAAGCTTTCTTT
CDR3aa: CASSQNLGSFPAEAFF

v_gene: TRBV7-8
j_gene: TRBJ1-6
d_gene: .
abundance: few
CDR3nt: TGTGCCAGCAGCCGACAGATGAGCTCCTATAATTCACCCCTCCACTTT
CDR3aa: CASSRQMSSYNSPLHF

v_gene: TRBV5-1
j_gene: TRBJ1-2
d_gene: .
abundance: .
CDR3nt: TGCGCCAGCAGCTTGGCCCCACGACTTGGCTATGGCTACACCTTC
CDR3aa: CASSLAPRLGYGYTF

v_gene: TRBV5-4
j_gene: TRBJ1-2
d_gene: TRBD1
abundance: .
CDR3nt: TGTGCCAGCAGGTCAGGGGGTGGACAGGGGAAAGGCTACACCTTC
CDR3aa: CASRSGGGQGKGYTF

v_gene: TRBV10-3
j_gene: TRBJ2-3
d_gene: .
abundance: .
CDR3nt: TGTGCCATCAGTGACCCCTCTGGGGGAGGTGGCACAGATACGCAGTATTTT
CDR3aa: CAISDPSGGGGTDTQYF

v_gene: TRBV18
j_gene: TRBJ1-2
d_gene: TRBD1
abundance: .
CDR3nt: TGTGCCAGCTCACCACAAATGGAGACAGGGACGGGTGGCTACACCTTC
CDR3aa: CASSPQMETGTGGYTF

v_gene: TRBV19
j_gene: TRBJ2-1
d_gene: TRBD2
abundance: .
CDR3nt: TGTGCCAGTAGTCTCCGGGAGGGCCTGGACAATGAGCAGTTCTTC
CDR3aa: CASSLREGLDNEQFF

v_gene: TRBV11-2
j_gene: TRBJ2-3
d_gene: TRBD2
abundance: .
CDR3nt: TGTGCCAGCAGCTTAGAAACTAGCGGATTAACAGATACGCAGTATTTT
CDR3aa: CASSLETSGLTDTQYF

v_gene: TRBV7-9
j_gene: TRBJ2-5
d_gene: .
abundance: once
CDR3nt: TGTGCCAGCAGCAACAGGAGAGAGACCCAGTACTTC
CDR3aa: CASSNRRETQYF

v_gene: TRBV7-2
j_gene: TRBJ2-2
d_gene: .
abundance: once
CDR3nt: TGTGCCAGCAGCTTAGCGAGGCCACCTGAGAACACCGGGGAGCTGTTTTTT
CDR3aa: CASSLARPPENTGELFF

v_gene: TRBV5-1
j_gene: TRBJ2-2
d_gene: .
abundance: .
CDR3nt: TGCGCCAGCAGCTCATTTGGGGCCGGGGAGCTGTTTTTT
CDR3aa: CASSSFGAGELFF

v_gene: TRBV11-2
j_gene: TRBJ2-1
d_gene: .
abundance: .
CDR3nt: TGTGCCAGCAGCTCTCTCACATACAATGAGCAGTTCTTC
CDR3aa: CASSSLTYNEQFF

v_gene: TRBV7-9
j_gene: TRBJ1-1
d_gene: .
abundance: .
CDR3nt: TGTGCCAGCAGCTTGTGGACGAACACTGAAGCTTTCTTT
CDR3aa: CASSLWTNTEAFF

v_gene: TRBV6-6
j_gene: TRBJ2-1
d_gene: TRBD2
abundance: .
CDR3nt: TGTGCCAGCACTTACGGTAGCGGGAGATACAATGAGCAGTTCTTC
CDR3aa: CASTYGSGRYNEQFF

v_gene: TRBV11-3
j_gene: TRBJ2-7
d_gene: .
abundance: .
CDR3nt: TGTGCCAGCAGCTACGCCGCGGACCGAACCTACGAGCAGTACTTC
CDR3aa: CASSYAADRTYEQYF

v_gene: TRBV4-2
j_gene: TRBJ2-3
d_gene: TRBD2
abundance: .
CDR3nt: TGTGCCAGCAGGACTAGCGGGAGGTCTTCGGGCACAGATACGCAGTATTTT
CDR3aa: CASRTSGRSSGTDTQYF

v_gene: TRBV10-3
j_gene: TRBJ2-2
d_gene: .
abundance: .
CDR3nt: TGTGCCATCAGCACTTTTCCCGGGGAGCTGTTTTTT
CDR3aa: CAISTFPGELFF

v_gene: TRBV29-1
j_gene: TRBJ2-2
d_gene: TRBD2
abundance: .
CDR3nt: TGCAGCGGGCAACTAGCGGTGAACACCGGGGAGCTGTTTTTT
CDR3aa: CSGQLAVNTGELFF

v_gene: TRBV9
j_gene: TRBJ2-3
d_gene: .
abundance: .
CDR3nt: TGTGCCAGCAGCGTAGCGTCCGGGGTTGCAGATACGCAGTATTTT
CDR3aa: CASSVASGVADTQYF

v_gene: TRBV7-2
j_gene: TRBJ1-1
d_gene: .
abundance: .
CDR3nt: TGTGCCAGCAGCCCCTCGACAGGACAGAACACTGAAGCTTTCTTT
CDR3aa: CASSPSTGQNTEAFF

v_gene: TRBV25-1
j_gene: TRBJ1-6
d_gene: TRBD1
abundance: few
CDR3nt: TGTGCCAGCAGGAGGGGGACAGGGAATTCACCCCTCCACTTT
CDR3aa: CASRRGTGNSPLHF